Listed here are 20 T cell receptor beta chains from one sample, sequenced in a study of T cells after yellow fever vaccination. TCRdb redid the calling of the 5' RACE reads with MiXCR, one entry per CDR3 protein. The table lists approximately 550,000 distinct CDR3 sequences, 13% of them singletons. Sequenced material: PBMCs, taken on the day of the yellow fever booster vaccination. The receptors here all came from a man under 40 who received the YFV17D yellow fever vaccine.

The chain employs TRBV20-1 and TRBJ2-3, with 7 bases matching TRBD2. This CDR3 comprises 14 residues. CDR1 DFQATT and CDR2 SNEGSKA come from the germline V gene (reference sequence). V trimming: 3 bases; J trimming: 7 bases; junction bases outside the gene matches: 10. CDR3 sequence reads: CSASGRLFIYTQYF. The CDR3 DNA reads TGCAGTGCTAGCGGGAGGCTCTTTATATATACGCAGTATTTT.

This clonotype was seen more than once but under ten times. V and J are TRBV7-9 and TRBJ2-7, with TRBD1 identical over 9 bases. Germline values: CDR1 SEHNR, CDR2 FQNEAQ (reference sequence). Losses at the gene ends were 6 bases for V and 2 bases for J; bases not matched to a gene: 5. The CDR3 extends over 14 amino acids. As DNA, the CDR3 is TGTGCCAGCAGTCGGACAGGGGCCGCCTACGAGCAGTACTTC. Translating gives CASSRTGAAYEQYF.

This chain links TRBV5-4 with TRBJ2-3, with 11 positions matching TRBD2. V trimming: 3 bases; J trimming: 4 bases; junction bases outside the gene matches: 13. The germline CDR1 and CDR2 sequences are SGHNT and YYREEE (reference sequence). CDR3 size: 18 residues. The CDR3 bases are TGTGCCAGCAGCTCTCCTAATAGCGGGAGGGCCGATGCAGATACGCAGTATTTT. Protein: CASSSPNSGRADADTQYF.

This clonotype was seen many times. The chain combines TRBV12-3 or TRBV12-4 with TRBJ1-1; D is ambiguous. Deletions cut 2 bases from V and 1 base from J, with 5 bases between. This CDR3 has 13 amino acids. The CDR3 nucleotides are TGTGCCAGCAGTTTACTCAGGAACACTGAAGCTTTCTTT. Translation gives CASSLLRNTEAFF.

This clonotype came up a few times. CDR3 nucleotides: TGTGCCAGCAGCAAAGGATCCAGGGAAAGTCCTCCTTGTGGGGCCAACGTCCTGACTTTC. Amino acid sequence: CASSKGSRESPPCGANVLTF. This sequence joins TRBV21-1 and TRBJ2-6; TRBD1 is the table's D call, not checked against the DNA. TRBV21-1 is a pseudogene segment. This CDR3 is 20 amino acids long.

This chain uses TRBV29-1 with TRBJ2-7; no definite D call. The ends were cut back, 7 bases at V and 0 bases at J, with 13 bases in the middle. This CDR3 comprises 13 residues. CDR1 is SQVTM, CDR2 ANQGSEA, per germline. This chain's CDR3 is CSASVTSSYEQYF. The CDR3 DNA reads TGCAGCGCATCTGTTACCAGCTCCTACGAGCAGTACTTC.

Only a few counts were recorded for this clonotype. The rearrangement uses TRBV7-9 and TRBJ1-1; TRBD1 is a possible D gene (6 bases). The V and J ends lost 5 bases and 6 bases respectively, with 16 bases between them. This CDR3 is 14 amino acids long. The germline V gene has CDR1 SEHNR and CDR2 FQNEAQ (reference sequence). The chain's CDR3 is CASSNPFRGPEAFF. CDR3 in DNA: TGTGCCAGCAGCAACCCGTTCAGGGGACCTGAAGCTTTCTTT.

Only a few counts were recorded for this clonotype. The chain carries TRBV7-2 and TRBJ2-3; D unresolved. V lost 7 bases and J 5 bases, leaving 10 bases between the germline ends. Looked up from germline, CDR1 is SGHTA and CDR2 is FQGNSA. The CDR3 is made up of 12 amino acids. CDR3 DNA sequence: TGTGCCAGCATCCTACTGGGAGATACGCAGTATTTT. This gives the protein CASILLGDTQYF.

This rearrangement joins TRBV6-2 or TRBV6-3 to TRBJ2-3; TRBD2 agrees at 12 bases. V was pared by 7 bases and J by 0 bases, with 11 bases of the junction left unmatched. Germline CDR1 reads MNHEY; CDR2 reads SVGEGT. The CDR3 loop spans 18 amino acids. CDR3 loop: CASTLTSGRTFSTDTQYF. In nucleotides, the CDR3 is TGTGCCAGCACCCTCACTAGCGGGAGGACCTTTAGCACAGATACGCAGTATTTT.

This clonotype was seen many times. This sequence joins TRBV12-3 or TRBV12-4 and TRBJ2-3; 7 positions match TRBD1. V lost 1 base to trimming and J lost 2 bases; unmatched junction nucleotides: 3. The CDR3 contains 15 residues. CDR3 amino acids: CASSLGDSPTDTQYF. For the CDR3, the DNA is TGTGCCAGCAGTTTAGGGGACAGTCCCACAGATACGCAGTATTTT.

This clonotype was detected only a few times. The chain has TRBV20-1 and TRBJ1-4, with 8 bases identical to TRBD1. V shed 4 bases, J shed 7 bases, and the junction held 8 bases outside the gene matches. Germline loops: CDR1 DFQATT, CDR2 SNEGSKA (reference sequence). This CDR3 has 14 amino acids. The CDR3 spells CSATRGQDGEKLFF. For the CDR3, the DNA is TGCAGTGCTACTCGGGGACAGGATGGTGAAAAACTGTTTTTT.

This clonotype has just a few counts. CDR3: CASSLSTNYGYTF. The CDR3 DNA sequence: TGTGCCAGCAGCTTATCTACTAACTATGGCTACACCTTC. The chain recombines TRBV11-2 with TRBJ1-2; no clear D gene. Per the germline V gene, CDR1 is SGHAT and CDR2 is FQNNGV. This CDR3 has 13 residues. Trimming pared 2 bases from V and 0 bases from J, leaving 4 bases between.

The rearrangement links TRBV20-1 to TRBJ1-1; no clear D. This CDR3 is built from 14 residues. V lost 3 bases, J lost 0 bases, and 11 bases lay in between. Looked up from germline, CDR1 is DFQATT and CDR2 is SNEGSKA (reference sequence). CDR3 in amino acids: CSASLQLLNTEAFF. CDR3 in DNA: TGCAGTGCTAGCTTACAGCTTTTGAACACTGAAGCTTTCTTT.

Ten or more counts support this clonotype. This chain connects TRBV29-1 to TRBJ2-7, with 8 positions matching TRBD2. The CDR3 is 15 amino acids. V was clipped by 6 bases and J by 4 bases; unmatched bases: 14. Germline-derived CDR1 and CDR2 are SQVTM and ANQGSEA. The DNA for the CDR3 is TGCAGCGTCAGTCTAGTCGGGAGGGAGGAGTACGAGCAGTACTTC. It is translated as CSVSLVGREEYEQYF.

This clonotype has just a few counts. The chain uses TRBV25-1 and TRBJ2-6; D is undetermined. V was trimmed by 4 bases and J by 4 bases, leaving 11 bases between them. Germline CDR1 MGHDK, CDR2 SYGVNS. CDR3 size: 15 residues. CDR3 region: CASSAHMGGANVLTF. The CDR3, as DNA: TGTGCCAGCAGTGCCCACATGGGCGGGGCCAACGTCCTGACTTTC.

This clonotype came up once. The chain combines TRBV5-1 with TRBJ2-7, with 12 bases matching TRBD2. The CDR3 is 14 residues long. From germline, CDR1 is SGHRS and CDR2 YFSETQ. V dropped 3 bases and J dropped 7; count of bases not matched to a gene: 5. The CDR3 spells CASSSTSGSFEQYF. For the CDR3, the DNA is TGCGCCAGCAGCTCGACTAGCGGGAGTTTTGAGCAGTACTTC. Combining the CDR3 with reference TRBV5-1 and TRBJ2-7 gives the whole variable domain KAGVTQTPRYLIKTRGQQVTLSCSPISGHRSVSWYQQTPGQGLQFLFEYFSETQRNKGNFPGRFSGRQFSNSRSEMNVSTLELGDSALYLCASSSTSGSFEQYFGPGTRLTVT.

Many counts were recorded for this clonotype. The chain carries TRBV6-4 and TRBJ2-2; 8 bases map to TRBD2. V shed 4 bases, J shed 4 bases, and the junction held 2 bases outside the gene matches. The CDR3 has 14 amino acids. The germline CDR1 and CDR2 sequences are MRHNA and SNTAGT. CDR3 sequence: CASSAAGGTGELFF. The CDR3 DNA sequence: TGTGCCAGCAGTGCCGCGGGAGGCACCGGGGAGCTGTTTTTT.

The chain is built from TRBV28 and TRBJ2-7; 10 nucleotides agree with TRBD2. The CDR3 has 14 amino acids. CDR1 and CDR2 (germline): MDHEN, SYDVKM. Losses at the gene ends were 6 bases for V and 6 bases for J; bases not matched to a gene: 8. The CDR3 DNA follows: TGTGCCAGCAGCCAAGCGGGAGGGACCGTCGAGCAGTACTTC. Amino acid sequence: CASSQAGGTVEQYF.

This clonotype appeared many times. The J gene is TRBJ2-2, the V gene TRBV5-5; D not certain. This CDR3 spans 14 amino acids. The ends were cut back, 4 bases at V and 5 bases at J, with 12 bases in the middle. Germline assignment: CDR1 SGHKS and CDR2 YYEKEE (reference sequence). The CDR3 reads CASSPPAGTGELFF. The CDR3 DNA follows: TGTGCCAGCAGCCCACCGGCCGGTACCGGGGAGCTGTTTTTT.

This clonotype occurred a few times. This sequence joins TRBV7-6 and TRBJ2-1; 10 bases match TRBD1. The CDR3 extends over 17 amino acids. V lost 1 base, J lost 2 bases, and 5 bases stayed unmatched. In germline, CDR1 is SGHVS, CDR2 FNYEAQ. This chain's CDR3 is CASSLETGGRAYNEQFF. CDR3 DNA: TGTGCCAGCAGCTTAGAGACAGGGGGCAGAGCCTACAATGAGCAGTTCTTC.